The rows below give T cell receptor beta chains drawn from one sample of a study of cytomegalovirus exposure and HLA in healthy donors. The table came from immunoSEQ multiplex PCR; TCRdb's copy has only in-frame clones and leaves some out. The sample contains roughly 99,000 clones, 74% of which appear only once. Sequencing was carried out using PBMCs. These TCRs come from a middle-aged woman in good health and CMV-seropositive. Both conserved end residues are part of each CDR3. The order of the fields is V gene, clone size, J gene, D gene, CDR3 DNA, CDR3 protein. The D gene is left open where the match is weak. Size is omitted from some rows. Given values are once, few, many or a class for expanded clones.

V gene: TRBV30; clone size: -; J gene: TRBJ1-1; D gene: TRBD1; CDR3 DNA: TGTGCCTGGAGCTACGGGACAGCCTTGAACACTGAAGCTTTCTTT; CDR3 protein: CAWSYGTALNTEAFF
V gene: TRBV30; clone size: -; J gene: TRBJ1-5; D gene: -; CDR3 DNA: TGTGCCTGGGGCCGGGACTTTGGGCAGCCCCAGCATTTT; CDR3 protein: CAWGRDFGQPQHF
V gene: TRBV19; clone size: -; J gene: TRBJ1-3; D gene: -; CDR3 DNA: TGTGCCACCCGCTTGGCAGCTGGAAACACCATATATTTT; CDR3 protein: CATRLAAGNTIYF
V gene: TRBV7-2; clone size: -; J gene: TRBJ1-1; D gene: TRBD1; CDR3 DNA: TGTGCCAGCAGCTTAGTGGCAGGGGGCGCGGGAACTGAAGCTTTCTTT; CDR3 protein: CASSLVAGGAGTEAFF
V gene: TRBV19; clone size: -; J gene: TRBJ2-6; D gene: TRBD1; CDR3 DNA: TGTGCCAGTACCCAACAGGGGGCCGGTGGGGCCAACGTCCTGACTTTC; CDR3 protein: CASTQQGAGGANVLTF
V gene: TRBV6-5; clone size: -; J gene: TRBJ2-1; D gene: TRBD2; CDR3 DNA: TGTGCCAGCAGACAAACTAGCGGGGGGGCGAATGAGCAGTTCTTC; CDR3 protein: CASRQTSGGANEQFF
V gene: TRBV7-7; clone size: -; J gene: TRBJ2-7; D gene: TRBD1; CDR3 DNA: TGTGCTAGCAGCTTATCACAGGGGCGGGAGCAGTACTTC; CDR3 protein: CASSLSQGREQYF
V gene: TRBV6-6; clone size: -; J gene: TRBJ1-6; D gene: -; CDR3 DNA: TGTGCCAGCAGTTACTCGGGCTCACCCCTCCACTTT; CDR3 protein: CASSYSGSPLHF
V gene: TRBV2; clone size: -; J gene: TRBJ1-4; D gene: -; CDR3 DNA: TGTGCCAGCAGCCTTCTCAGGGGCACTAATGAAAAACTGTTTTTT; CDR3 protein: CASSLLRGTNEKLFF
V gene: TRBV6-5; clone size: -; J gene: TRBJ1-3; D gene: -; CDR3 DNA: TGTGCCAGCAGGAGGGAGACCTCTGGAAACACCATATATTTT; CDR3 protein: CASRRETSGNTIYF
V gene: TRBV29-1; clone size: -; J gene: TRBJ2-5; D gene: TRBD1; CDR3 DNA: TGCAGCGTTGTTGGAATGGACAGGGAACAAGAGACCCAGTACTTC; CDR3 protein: CSVVGMDREQETQYF
V gene: TRBV2; clone size: -; J gene: TRBJ2-7; D gene: -; CDR3 DNA: TGTGCCAGCATCCCCAGGGAACGCTCCTACGAGCAGTACTTC; CDR3 protein: CASIPRERSYEQYF
V gene: TRBV6-5; clone size: -; J gene: TRBJ1-2; D gene: TRBD1; CDR3 DNA: TGTGCCAGCACCGGAGGGACAGGGCAATCTGGCTACACCTTC; CDR3 protein: CASTGGTGQSGYTF
V gene: TRBV6-5; clone size: -; J gene: TRBJ1-2; D gene: -; CDR3 DNA: TGTGCCAGCAGTTACTCGACCACGTCGGGCTATGGCTACACCTTC; CDR3 protein: CASSYSTTSGYGYTF
V gene: TRBV7-2; clone size: -; J gene: TRBJ1-6; D gene: -; CDR3 DNA: TGTGCCAGCAGCTTAGGGGGGCCGGGGGGGAATTCACCCCTCCACTTT; CDR3 protein: CASSLGGPGGNSPLHF
V gene: TRBV4-3; clone size: -; J gene: TRBJ1-2; D gene: -; CDR3 DNA: TGCGCCAGCAGCCAAGAAGACAGGTTAAACTATGGCTACACCTTC; CDR3 protein: CASSQEDRLNYGYTF
V gene: TRBV19; clone size: once; J gene: TRBJ2-5; D gene: -; CDR3 DNA: TGTGCCAGTAGTGAGAACAGGGAGACCCAGTACTTC; CDR3 protein: CASSENRETQYF
V gene: TRBV5-1; clone size: -; J gene: TRBJ1-4; D gene: TRBD1; CDR3 DNA: TGCGCCAGCAGCTTGACGGGACAGGGGAATGAAAAACTGTTTTTT; CDR3 protein: CASSLTGQGNEKLFF
V gene: TRBV28; clone size: -; J gene: TRBJ1-1; D gene: -; CDR3 DNA: TGTGCCAGCAGCCCAGGGGTTACTGAAGCTTTCTTT; CDR3 protein: CASSPGVTEAFF
V gene: TRBV7-9; clone size: few; J gene: TRBJ1-1; D gene: -; CDR3 DNA: TGTGCCAGCAGCTTAGGAGGACAGTATAACACTGAAGCTTTCTTT; CDR3 protein: CASSLGGQYNTEAFF
V gene: TRBV18; clone size: -; J gene: TRBJ1-1; D gene: -; CDR3 DNA: TGTGCCAGCTCACCTTGGCGGTACACTGAAGCTTTCTTT; CDR3 protein: CASSPWRYTEAFF
V gene: TRBV29-1; clone size: -; J gene: TRBJ2-3; D gene: TRBD1; CDR3 DNA: TGCAGCGTGTGGACAGGGGGAACAGATACGCAGTATTTT; CDR3 protein: CSVWTGGTDTQYF
V gene: TRBV7-3; clone size: -; J gene: TRBJ2-3; D gene: -; CDR3 DNA: TGTGCCAGCAGCTCGGGGTATACGCAGTATTTT; CDR3 protein: CASSSGYTQYF
V gene: TRBV4-2; clone size: -; J gene: TRBJ1-3; D gene: TRBD1; CDR3 DNA: TGTGCCAGCAGCCAAGATGCCCGGACAGGGGCTGGGGACTTTGGAAACACCATATATTTT; CDR3 protein: CASSQDARTGAGDFGNTIYF
V gene: TRBV10-3; clone size: -; J gene: TRBJ2-2; D gene: TRBD2; CDR3 DNA: TGTGCCATGGGGACTAGCGGGGGGGCGAGCACCGGGGAGCTGTTTTTT; CDR3 protein: CAMGTSGGASTGELFF
V gene: TRBV7-9; clone size: -; J gene: TRBJ2-1; D gene: TRBD2; CDR3 DNA: TGTGCCAGCAGCTTATTCCCCGGCGGGGGGGCGGACAATGAGCAGTTCTTC; CDR3 protein: CASSLFPGGGADNEQFF
V gene: TRBV18; clone size: few; J gene: TRBJ1-6; D gene: TRBD1; CDR3 DNA: TGTGCCAGCTCACCACGAGGGGACAGGGGCATATCACCCCTCCACTTT; CDR3 protein: CASSPRGDRGISPLHF
V gene: TRBV30; clone size: -; J gene: TRBJ2-5; D gene: TRBD2; CDR3 DNA: TGTGCCTGGAGTGGCGGGACTAGCGGGGCGTACCAAGAGACCCAGTACTTC; CDR3 protein: CAWSGGTSGAYQETQYF
V gene: TRBV11-3; clone size: -; J gene: TRBJ2-7; D gene: -; CDR3 DNA: TGTGCCAGCAGAATGGGGAGAAGCTCCTACGAGCAGTACTTC; CDR3 protein: CASRMGRSSYEQYF
V gene: TRBV2; clone size: -; J gene: TRBJ2-3; D gene: -; CDR3 DNA: TGTGCCAGCACCCAGCGGGGACACACAGATACGCAGTATTTT; CDR3 protein: CASTQRGHTDTQYF
V gene: TRBV5-1; clone size: -; J gene: TRBJ2-7; D gene: TRBD2; CDR3 DNA: TGCGCCAGCAGCTGGACTAGCGGGGGGGCCAGCTACGAGCAGTACTTC; CDR3 protein: CASSWTSGGASYEQYF
V gene: TRBV25-1; clone size: -; J gene: TRBJ2-5; D gene: TRBD1; CDR3 DNA: TGTGCCAGCAGTGAATCAGGGGGACGGGAGACCCAGTACTTC; CDR3 protein: CASSESGGRETQYF
V gene: TRBV7-3; clone size: -; J gene: TRBJ1-6; D gene: TRBD1; CDR3 DNA: TGTGCCAGCAGCGAAAAGGACAGGGGGCTTGGTTCACCCCTCCACTTT; CDR3 protein: CASSEKDRGLGSPLHF
V gene: TRBV19; clone size: -; J gene: TRBJ1-2; D gene: -; CDR3 DNA: TGTGCCAGTAGTATCGGGAGCGCTAATGGCTACACCTTC; CDR3 protein: CASSIGSANGYTF
V gene: TRBV5-4; clone size: -; J gene: TRBJ2-1; D gene: -; CDR3 DNA: TGTGCCAGCAGTTACGGGGCCCAGGGGCCTACCTCCTACAATGAGCAGTTCTTC; CDR3 protein: CASSYGAQGPTSYNEQFF
V gene: TRBV10-2; clone size: -; J gene: TRBJ1-2; D gene: -; CDR3 DNA: TGCGCCAGCAGTGAGAACCAGGGTGGGGGCTACACCTTC; CDR3 protein: CASSENQGGGYTF
V gene: TRBV5-1; clone size: -; J gene: TRBJ2-5; D gene: TRBD2; CDR3 DNA: TGCGCCAGCAGCCCCACCGGCGGGGGCCAAGAGACCCAGTACTTC; CDR3 protein: CASSPTGGGQETQYF
V gene: TRBV7-9; clone size: -; J gene: TRBJ2-5; D gene: TRBD2; CDR3 DNA: TGTGCCAGCAGTCCGGGACTAGCTCGAGAGACCCAGTACTTC; CDR3 protein: CASSPGLARETQYF
V gene: TRBV5-1; clone size: -; J gene: TRBJ1-4; D gene: -; CDR3 DNA: TGCGCCAGCAGCTTTGCGGGGGCAGATAATGAAAAACTGTTTTTT; CDR3 protein: CASSFAGADNEKLFF
V gene: TRBV28; clone size: few; J gene: TRBJ2-7; D gene: TRBD2; CDR3 DNA: TGTGCCAGCAGATCCCGGGGGGGATCGTACGAGCAGTACTTC; CDR3 protein: CASRSRGGSYEQYF
V gene: TRBV4-1; clone size: -; J gene: TRBJ1-5; D gene: TRBD1; CDR3 DNA: TGCGCCAGCAGCCACCCGGACAGGGGTGTTCGGCAGCCCCAGCATTTT; CDR3 protein: CASSHPDRGVRQPQHF
V gene: TRBV20-1; clone size: few; J gene: TRBJ1-1; D gene: -; CDR3 DNA: TGCAGTGCTAGACGGGACACTGAAGCTTTCTTT; CDR3 protein: CSARRDTEAFF
V gene: TRBV4-3; clone size: -; J gene: TRBJ1-1; D gene: TRBD1; CDR3 DNA: TGCGCCAGCAGCCCGGGGGACAGGGAGAACACTGAAGCTTTCTTT; CDR3 protein: CASSPGDRENTEAFF
V gene: TRBV7-9; clone size: -; J gene: TRBJ1-1; D gene: TRBD1; CDR3 DNA: TGTGCCAGCAGCTCGGGACAGACGATGAACACTGAAGCTTTCTTT; CDR3 protein: CASSSGQTMNTEAFF
V gene: TRBV19; clone size: -; J gene: TRBJ1-5; D gene: TRBD1; CDR3 DNA: TGTGCCAGTAGTATTGACAGGGGGCGAGATCAGCCCCAGCATTTT; CDR3 protein: CASSIDRGRDQPQHF
V gene: TRBV19; clone size: once; J gene: TRBJ1-3; D gene: TRBD1; CDR3 DNA: TGTGCCAGTAGTACTACGACAGGGCACTCTGGAAACACCATATATTTT; CDR3 protein: CASSTTTGHSGNTIYF
V gene: TRBV7-8; clone size: -; J gene: TRBJ1-2; D gene: -; CDR3 DNA: TGTGCCAGCAGCTTGACGACAGGATCTAACTATGGCTACACCTTC; CDR3 protein: CASSLTTGSNYGYTF
V gene: TRBV13; clone size: -; J gene: TRBJ2-3; D gene: -; CDR3 DNA: TGTGCCAGCAGCCCCCTTCGGACAGATACGCAGTATTTT; CDR3 protein: CASSPLRTDTQYF
V gene: TRBV5-1; clone size: -; J gene: TRBJ2-3; D gene: -; CDR3 DNA: TGCGCCAGCAGGCCAGCAGGGGCAGATACGCAGTATTTT; CDR3 protein: CASRPAGADTQYF
V gene: TRBV29-1; clone size: -; J gene: TRBJ2-1; D gene: TRBD2; CDR3 DNA: TGCAGCGTTGCTAGCGGGGGGGCCGTGGAGCAGTTCTTC; CDR3 protein: CSVASGGAVEQFF
V gene: TRBV2; clone size: -; J gene: TRBJ2-6; D gene: TRBD2; CDR3 DNA: TGTGCCAGCAGTGAGTCGGGAGGGGCAGGGGCCAACGTCCTGACTTTC; CDR3 protein: CASSESGGAGANVLTF
V gene: TRBV27; clone size: -; J gene: TRBJ1-1; D gene: -; CDR3 DNA: TGTGCCAGCTGGATGCCCGTGCAGGGCATGGCAACTGAAGCTTTCTTT; CDR3 protein: CASWMPVQGMATEAFF
V gene: TRBV5-4; clone size: -; J gene: TRBJ1-6; D gene: TRBD1; CDR3 DNA: TGTGCCAGCAGCTTTGCGGGCAGGGGGCGAAATTCACCCCTCCACTTT; CDR3 protein: CASSFAGRGRNSPLHF
V gene: TRBV5-4; clone size: -; J gene: TRBJ2-7; D gene: TRBD1; CDR3 DNA: TGTGCCAGCAGCATCGGACAGGGGGCTCCGGGTTACGAGCAGTACTTC; CDR3 protein: CASSIGQGAPGYEQYF
V gene: TRBV7-2; clone size: -; J gene: TRBJ2-5; D gene: TRBD2; CDR3 DNA: TGTGCCAGCAGCCGGTCCCGGGGGGGCCAAGAGACCCAGTACTTC; CDR3 protein: CASSRSRGGQETQYF
V gene: TRBV5-6; clone size: -; J gene: TRBJ1-2; D gene: -; CDR3 DNA: TGTGCCAGCAGCTTGGGACACACCGATGGCTACACCTTC; CDR3 protein: CASSLGHTDGYTF
V gene: TRBV7-9; clone size: -; J gene: TRBJ2-6; D gene: -; CDR3 DNA: TGTGCCAGCACCAGACCTCGGGACGGGAGCTCTGGGGCCAACGTCCTGACTTTC; CDR3 protein: CASTRPRDGSSGANVLTF
V gene: TRBV5-1; clone size: -; J gene: TRBJ2-3; D gene: -; CDR3 DNA: TGCGCCAGCAGCTTGAGGCCAGGGGCAGATACGCAGTATTTT; CDR3 protein: CASSLRPGADTQYF
V gene: TRBV5-1; clone size: -; J gene: TRBJ1-1; D gene: -; CDR3 DNA: TGCGCCAGCAGCTTGGAACAGGGCACTGAAGCTTTCTTT; CDR3 protein: CASSLEQGTEAFF